The source of this T cell receptor beta chain is a study of T cell repertoires in cytomegalovirus infection. In the study overall: It was recently identified HLA-C-restricted and well-studied HLA-B-restricted CMV epitopes that the study used. It was the public TCR beta signatures that indicated both CMV infection and matching HLA type.

This clonotype was counted only a few times. Its antigen remains unknown. V dropped 5 bases and J dropped 0; count of bases not matched to a gene: 6. CDR3 length equals 16 residues. Germline CDR1 is SEHNR and CDR2 is FQNEAQ (reference sequence). Study findings and constraints: Cumulative public TCR beta family frequency identified carriers of CMV plus the relevant HLA. HLA-C-restricted CMV-specific TCR beta clonotypes were dominant in the ex vivo response.

TCRdb analysed the reads with MiXCR anew, one entry per CDR3 protein. The table records about 920,000 distinct CDR3 sequences, more than 25% of them present only once. This specimen consisted of cultured CD8+ T cells from PBMCs, obtained from culture after CMV antigen stimulation. This chain connects TRBV7-9 to TRBJ2-2; 7 bases fit TRBD1. The sequence was obtained from a human donor in good health (CMV status not recorded). Some clones in this sample may be carry-over from other donors' samples. CDR3 DNA: TGTGCCAGCAGCGCCTACAGGGGTCCGAACACCGGGGAGCTGTTTTTT. It translates to CASSAYRGPNTGELFF.